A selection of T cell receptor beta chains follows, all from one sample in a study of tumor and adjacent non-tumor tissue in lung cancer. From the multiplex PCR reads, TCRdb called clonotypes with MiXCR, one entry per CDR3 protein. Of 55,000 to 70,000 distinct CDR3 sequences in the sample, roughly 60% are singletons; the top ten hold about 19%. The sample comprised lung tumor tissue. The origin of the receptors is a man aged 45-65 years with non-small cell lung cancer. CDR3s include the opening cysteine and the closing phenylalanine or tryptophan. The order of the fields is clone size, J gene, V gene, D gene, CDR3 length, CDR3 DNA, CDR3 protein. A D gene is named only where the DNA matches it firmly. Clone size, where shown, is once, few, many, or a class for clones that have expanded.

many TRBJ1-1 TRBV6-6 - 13 TGTGCCAGCAGTCCACAGAAGAACACTGAAGCTTTCTTT CASSPQKNTEAFF
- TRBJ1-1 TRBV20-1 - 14 TGCAGTGCTAGAGAAGGCAGATTTAACACTGAGGCTTTCTTT CSAREGRFNTEAFF
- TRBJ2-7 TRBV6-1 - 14 TGTACTAGCAGTGTCTACAGGGGATCCTACGAGCAGTACTTC CTSSVYRGSYEQYF
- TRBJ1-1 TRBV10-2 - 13 TGCGCAAGCAGTCGGACAGAGAACATTGAAGCTTTCTTT CASSRTENIEAFF
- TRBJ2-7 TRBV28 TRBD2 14 TGTGCCAGCAGCCCCACTAGCGTCGCCTACGAGCTGTACTTC CASSPTSVAYELYF
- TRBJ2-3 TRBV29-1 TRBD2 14 TGCAGCTCCCGGGGAGGGGTTGGCACAGATACGCGGTATTTT CSSRGGVGTDTRYF
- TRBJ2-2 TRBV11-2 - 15 TGTGCCAGCAGTAATCGGTTATGGGAGGCCGGGGAGCTGTTTTTT CASSNRLWEAGELFF
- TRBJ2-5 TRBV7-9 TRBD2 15 TGTGCCAGCAGGGGACCGGGACTAGCGGGCGAGACCCAGTACTTC CASRGPGLAGETQYF
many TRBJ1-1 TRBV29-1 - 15 TGCAGCGTTGAAGATCCTTGGGGAAGGTACACTGAAGCTTTCTTT CSVEDPWGRYTEAFF
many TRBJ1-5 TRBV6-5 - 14 TGTGCCAGCAGGGATGACAGCCCGGGGCAGCCCCAGCATTTT CASRDDSPGQPQHF
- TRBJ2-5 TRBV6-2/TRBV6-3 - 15 TGTGCCAACAGTTTCCTCGATCTCCTTGCTAGTACTCAGTACTTC CANSFLDLLASTQYF
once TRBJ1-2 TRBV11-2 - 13 TGTGACAGCAGTTTATATAGGCTTGACGGCTACACCTTC CDSSLYRLDGYTF
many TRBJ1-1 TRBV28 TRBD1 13 TGTGCCAGCACAGGGGGAGCGAACACTGAAGCTTTCTTT CASTGGANTEAFF
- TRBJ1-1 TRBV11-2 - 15 TGTGCCAGCAGCTTATTACAGGAAATGAACACTGAAGCTTTATTT CASSLLQEMNTEALF
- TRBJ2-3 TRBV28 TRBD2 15 TGTGCCAGCAGTTTGCTAGCGGGTAGCACAGATACGCAGTATTTT CASSLLAGSTDTQYF
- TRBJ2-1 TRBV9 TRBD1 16 TGTGCCAGCAGCACGCAGACAGGGGAATTGTTTGATGAGCAGTTCTTC CASSTQTGELFDEQFF
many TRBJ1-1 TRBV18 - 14 TGTGCCAGCTCACCACCGGAGGGGAACACTGAAGCTTTCTTT CASSPPEGNTEAFF
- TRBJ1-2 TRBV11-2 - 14 TGTGCCAACAGCCTGGGACCTCTCACGTATGGCTACACCTTC CANSLGPLTYGYTF
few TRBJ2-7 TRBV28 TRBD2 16 TGTGCCAGCAGTTTGCTGGGACTAGCGGGAGGCTACGAGCAGTACTTC CASSLLGLAGGYEQYF
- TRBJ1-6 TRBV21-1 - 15 TGTGCCAGCGGCGTTCAGGGGGCGGGTAATTCACCTCTCCACTTT CASGVQGAGNSPLHF
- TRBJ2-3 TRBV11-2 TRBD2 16 TGTGCCAGCAGCTTTTCTAGCGGGGTATCGACAGAAACGCACTATTTT CASSFSSGVSTETHYF
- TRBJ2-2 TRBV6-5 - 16 TGTGCCAGCAGTTACCTCTCTGCGAGGGTCACCGGGGAGCAGTTTTTT CASSYLSARVTGEQFF
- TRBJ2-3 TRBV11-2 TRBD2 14 TGTGCCAGCAGCCCCGGACTAGCGAGATATACGCAGTATTTT CASSPGLARYTQYF
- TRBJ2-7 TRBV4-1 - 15 TGCACCAGCAGCCAAGATCAGGGCGGAGCCTACGAGCAGTACTTC CTSSQDQGGAYEQYF
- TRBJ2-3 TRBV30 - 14 TGTGCTTGGAATCTAGGACAGAACACAGATACGCAGTATTTT CAWNLGQNTDTQYF
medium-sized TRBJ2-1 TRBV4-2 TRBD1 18 TGTGCCAGCAGCCAACCCCCGGGACAGGGGTATTCTAGAAATGAGCAGTTCTTC CASSQPPGQGYSRNEQFF
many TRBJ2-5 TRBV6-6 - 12 TGTGCCAGCAGTGACCGAAGGGAGACCCAGTACTTC CASSDRRETQYF
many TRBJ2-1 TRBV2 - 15 TGTGCCAGCAGGGAAACGGGAGTCCAAAACAATGAGCAGTTCTTC CASRETGVQNNEQFF
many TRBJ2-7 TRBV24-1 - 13 TGTGCCACCAGTGGTTTTTGGGAAAACGAGCAGTACTTC CATSGFWENEQYF
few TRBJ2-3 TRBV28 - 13 TGTGCCAGCAGTGTTACGGGGCCAGATACGCAGTATTTT CASSVTGPDTQYF
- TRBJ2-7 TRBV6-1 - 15 TGTGCCAGCAATGAAGCTGTGAGTCTCTCCTACGATCAGTACTTC CASNEAVSLSYDQYF
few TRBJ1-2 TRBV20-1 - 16 TGCAGTGCTCCCCAGCCGGGGGGGGGATTTAACTATGGCTACACCTTC CSAPQPGGGFNYGYTF
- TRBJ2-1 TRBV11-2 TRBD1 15 TGTGCCAGCTGCTCGGACAGGGGCGGCTTCAATGAGCAGTTCTTC CASCSDRGGFNEQFF
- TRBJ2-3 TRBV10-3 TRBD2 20 TGTACCATCAGAGAATTGGCTAGCGGGGTACCCGCAAACGGGCCGGATACGCAGTATTTT CTIRELASGVPANGPDTQYF
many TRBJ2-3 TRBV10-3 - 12 TGTGCCATGGGCACGACCACAGATACGCAGTATTTT CAMGTTTDTQYF
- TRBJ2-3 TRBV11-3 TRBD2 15 TGTGCCAGCAGCGCCGGGACTAAGTGCACAGATACGCAGTATTTT CASSAGTKCTDTQYF
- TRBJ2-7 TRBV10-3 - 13 TGTACCATCGGGCTCAAAGTGGTCTACGAGCAGTACTTC CTIGLKVVYEQYF
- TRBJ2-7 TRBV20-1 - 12 TGCAGTGCTAGGGAACCGCTTGGCGAGCAGTACTTC CSAREPLGEQYF
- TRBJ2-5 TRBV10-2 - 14 TGCGCTAGCAGGCTTTCGAGATTGCAAGAGACCCAGTACTTC CASRLSRLQETQYF
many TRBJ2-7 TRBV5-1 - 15 TGCGCCAGCAGCCCAGGCGGCGGAACATCCTACGAGCAGTACTTC CASSPGGGTSYEQYF
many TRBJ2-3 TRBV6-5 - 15 TGTGCCAGCAGTTACTCAGGGGACACTCTCGGTACGCAGTATTTT CASSYSGDTLGTQYF
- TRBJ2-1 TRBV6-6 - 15 TGTGCCACCAGTTATGTGGGAGCCCCCTACAATGAGCAGTTCTTC CATSYVGAPYNEQFF
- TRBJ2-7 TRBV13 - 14 TGTGCCAGCAGCGTGGTACAGGGCAGTTACGAGCAGTACTTC CASSVVQGSYEQYF
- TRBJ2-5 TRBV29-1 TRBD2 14 TGCAGCGTAACTAGCGGGAGCCGGCGGGAGACACAGTACTTC CSVTSGSRRETQYF
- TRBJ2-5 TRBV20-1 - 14 TGCAGTGCTAGATGGTCAGGGGAACAAGAGACCCAGTACTTC CSARWSGEQETQYF
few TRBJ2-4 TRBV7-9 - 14 TGTGCCAGCAGCTTAGACAGCCAGTTGATCATTCAGTACTTC CASSLDSQLIIQYF